The present T cell receptor beta chain was sequenced within a study of T cell responses to AZD1222 COVID-19 vaccine (dated by TCRdb to 2020 to 2022). Notes on the research overall: A total of approximately 240 trial participants underwent TCR sequencing, of whom 200 to 220 received two doses of AZD1222 and about 25 received two doses of the MenACWY control vaccine. Enrollment into the trials was organized by age into subgroups of 18-55, 56-69 and 70-plus years, and those subgroups contained approximately 150, 30 and 60 TCR-sequenced participants, respectively. Summary of the overall study and its limitations: The 56-69-year group was small, and its depth increase did not reach significance, likely because of low power. After two AZD1222 doses, spike-specific TCR breadth and depth were significantly higher than at day 0 and than in MenACWY recipients. Conclusions about previously exposed vaccinees are limited, since just five or six AZD1222 recipients were seropositive for SARS-CoV-2 at baseline. Participants were mostly white British and included more females than males, and it was suggested by the authors that clonal diversity may have been underestimated. Because no day 14 peak-response samples were available, the repertoires could be characterized only after the peak T cell response. The whole spike protein was spanned by vaccine-associated CD4 TCRs, and dominant responses were seen in regions 160-218 and 743-854. Reportedly, close to half of the unique spike-specific TCRs recognized epitopes lying outside the regions that are mutated in the B.1.351 and B.1.1.7 variants.

The time point label of this sample denotes: about 28 days (+/-7) after the second vaccine dose. AZD1222 recipients with second doses at about 4 weeks or about 12 weeks were pooled, because spike-specific TCR depth and breadth did not differ between schedules. Samples from vaccinated people were obtained from the UK trials COV001 and COV002, which included a single-blind randomized controlled phase 2/3 trial of AZD1222 (ChAdOx1 nCoV-19) in healthy adults. For TCRbeta chain sequencing, PBMC samples were collected from trial participants at day 0 and at day 28 after the second dose. For this chain, trimming is 7 bases at the V end and 7 bases at the J end, and the number of junction bases without a gene match is 6. Taken from the germline V gene (reference sequence), the CDR1 and CDR2 loops are WNHNN and SYGVQD. Its CDR3 holds 14 amino acids, cysteine through phenylalanine. The CDR3 DNA has 42 bases and is translated from base 1.

The CDR3 regions of human TCRbeta chains were analyzed by immunosequencing. Per the source publication's procedure: TCRs in the repertoires were matched against a reference library of SARS-CoV-2-specific TCRs that had been generated with the MIRA antigen-specificity platform. Breadth was defined as the fraction of unique TCRs that were SARS-CoV-2-associated, and depth was defined as the fraction of total T cells that were SARS-CoV-2-associated. Using the MIRA data, every spike-specific TCR was mapped to the spike region that the TCR reacted to and assigned to either a CD4 or a CD8 class. Log10-transformed breadth and depth values were compared by one-way ANOVA with Sidak's multiple comparisons tests. TCRdb took this table from immuneACCESS and kept in-frame rearrangements with V and J called. Such tables lack part of the clones; where checked against another copy, unresolved V genes explain under half of the gap, and the rest is unexplained. V, J and clone size are those of that table, while D and trimming were read from the DNA. This sample has 130,000 or so clones in its table, and about 90% of those were observed once. Together, the top ten hold approximately 2.1% of the sample.

This clone appeared once. This clone's antigen is unknown. No much larger clonotype is one base removed from it; base qualities were not supplied. The rearranged segments are TRBV10-1 and TRBJ1-6; 8 central nucleotides agree with TRBD1. Specimen: peripheral blood, collected 28 days after the second AZD1222 dose. This clonotype was sampled from an adult who received the AZD1222 COVID-19 vaccine. The nucleotide sequence reads TGCGCCAGCAACCGGACAGGGAGCAATTCACCCCTCCACTTT. Translated, it reads CASNRTGSNSPLHF.